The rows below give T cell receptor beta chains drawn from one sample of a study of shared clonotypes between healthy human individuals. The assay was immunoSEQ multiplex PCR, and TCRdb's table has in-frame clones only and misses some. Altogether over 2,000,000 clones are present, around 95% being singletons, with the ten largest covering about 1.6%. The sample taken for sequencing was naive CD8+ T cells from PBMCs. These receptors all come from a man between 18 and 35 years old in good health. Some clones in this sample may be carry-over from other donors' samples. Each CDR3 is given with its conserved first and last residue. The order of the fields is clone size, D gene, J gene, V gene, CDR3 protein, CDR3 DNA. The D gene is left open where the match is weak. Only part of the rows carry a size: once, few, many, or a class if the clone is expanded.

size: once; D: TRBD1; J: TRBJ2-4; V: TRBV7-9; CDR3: CASSFGQGGPKNIQYF; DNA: TGTGCCAGCAGCTTCGGACAGGGGGGGCCCAAAAACATTCAGTACTTC
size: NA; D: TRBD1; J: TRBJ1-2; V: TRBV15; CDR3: CATSRDRQGRDYGYTF; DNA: TGTGCCACCAGCAGAGATCGACAGGGGCGGGACTATGGCTACACCTTC
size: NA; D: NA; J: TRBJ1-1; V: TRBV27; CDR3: CASSPQGPTEAFF; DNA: TGTGCCAGCAGTCCCCAGGGCCCCACTGAAGCTTTCTTT
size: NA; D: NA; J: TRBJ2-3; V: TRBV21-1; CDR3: CASSKRTGKVYTDTQYF; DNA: TGTGCCAGCAGCAAGAGGACAGGGAAGGTATACACAGATACGCAGTATTTT
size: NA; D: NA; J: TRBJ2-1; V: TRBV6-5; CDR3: CASSYSGQGAYNEQFF; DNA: TGTGCCAGCAGTTACTCAGGGCAGGGTGCTTACAATGAGCAGTTCTTC
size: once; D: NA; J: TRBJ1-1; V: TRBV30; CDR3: CAWREWGNTEAFF; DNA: TGTGCCTGGAGAGAATGGGGGAACACTGAAGCTTTCTTT
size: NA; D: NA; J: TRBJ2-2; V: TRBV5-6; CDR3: CASRSEKGELFF; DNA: TGTGCCAGCCGCTCGGAAAAGGGGGAGCTGTTTTTT
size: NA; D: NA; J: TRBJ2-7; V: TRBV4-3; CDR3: CASSQDGEGAETYEQYF; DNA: TGCGCCAGCAGCCAAGATGGGGAGGGGGCGGAAACCTACGAGCAGTACTTC
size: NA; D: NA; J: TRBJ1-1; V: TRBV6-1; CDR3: CASTQGTGNTEAFF; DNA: TGTGCCAGCACCCAAGGGACGGGAAACACTGAAGCTTTCTTT
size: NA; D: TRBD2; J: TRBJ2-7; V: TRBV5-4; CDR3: CASSFELAGGEQYF; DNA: TGTGCCAGCAGCTTCGAACTAGCGGGAGGCGAGCAGTACTTC
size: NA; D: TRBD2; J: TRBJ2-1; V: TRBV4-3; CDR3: CASSQDGFLAGENNEQFF; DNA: TGCGCCAGCAGCCAAGATGGCTTCCTAGCGGGAGAAAACAATGAGCAGTTCTTC
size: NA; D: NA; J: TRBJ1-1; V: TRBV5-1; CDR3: CAGSLVGQRTEAFF; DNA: TGCGCCGGCAGCTTGGTGGGCCAGCGTACTGAAGCTTTCTTT
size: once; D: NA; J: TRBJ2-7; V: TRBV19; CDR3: CASSIAARGHEQYF; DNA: TGTGCCAGTAGTATCGCGGCCAGGGGCCACGAGCAGTACTTC
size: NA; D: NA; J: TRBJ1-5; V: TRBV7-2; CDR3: CASSSPGRSNQPQHF; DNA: TGTGCCAGCAGCTCCCCCGGACGGTCTAATCAGCCCCAGCATTTT
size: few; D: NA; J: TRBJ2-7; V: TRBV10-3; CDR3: CAISEGGLNEQYF; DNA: TGTGCCATCAGTGAAGGCGGCTTAAACGAGCAGTACTTC
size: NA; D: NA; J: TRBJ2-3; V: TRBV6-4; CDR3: CASSDSRGTDTQYF; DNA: TGTGCCAGCAGTGACTCTAGAGGCACAGATACGCAGTATTTT
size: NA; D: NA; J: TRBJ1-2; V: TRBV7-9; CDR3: CAWEGVYGYTF; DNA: TGTGCCTGGGAGGGAGTCTATGGCTACACCTTC
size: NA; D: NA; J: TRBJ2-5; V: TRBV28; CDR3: CASSGPTGQETQYF; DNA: TGTGCCAGCAGTGGCCCGACTGGCCAAGAGACCCAGTACTTC
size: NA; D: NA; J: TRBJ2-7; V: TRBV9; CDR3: CASSAGVGPSYEQYF; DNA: TGTGCCAGCAGCGCTGGGGTCGGTCCGTCCTACGAGCAGTACTTC
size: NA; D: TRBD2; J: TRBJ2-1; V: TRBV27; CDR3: CASSLSTSAYNEQFF; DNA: TGTGCCAGCAGTTTATCCACTAGCGCCTACAATGAGCAGTTCTTC
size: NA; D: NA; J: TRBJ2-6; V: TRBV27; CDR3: CASAEGFANVLTF; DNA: TGTGCCAGCGCTGAGGGTTTCGCCAACGTCCTGACTTTC
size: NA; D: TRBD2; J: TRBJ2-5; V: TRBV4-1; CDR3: CASSQGPGLDSETQYF; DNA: TGCGCCAGCAGCCAAGGGCCGGGACTAGACTCCGAGACCCAGTACTTC
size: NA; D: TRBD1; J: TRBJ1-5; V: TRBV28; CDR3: CASSLPDRGPEVGNQPQHF; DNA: TGTGCCAGCAGTTTACCGGACAGGGGGCCGGAGGTCGGAAATCAGCCCCAGCATTTT
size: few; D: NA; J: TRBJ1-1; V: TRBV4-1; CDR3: CASSELRVLGTEAFF; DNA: TGCGCCAGCAGCGAACTCAGGGTCCTCGGCACTGAAGCTTTCTTT
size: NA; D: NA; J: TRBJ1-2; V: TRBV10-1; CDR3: CASSESSRYGYTF; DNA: TGCGCCAGCAGTGAGAGTTCCCGCTATGGCTACACCTTC
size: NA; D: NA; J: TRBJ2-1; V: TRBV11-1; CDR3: CASSPPEGRDYNEQFF; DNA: TGTGCCAGCAGCCCTCCCGAGGGGCGGGATTACAATGAGCAGTTCTTC
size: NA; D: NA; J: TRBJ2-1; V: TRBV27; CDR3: CASSFTDASYNEQFF; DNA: TGTGCCAGCAGTTTCACGGACGCCTCCTACAATGAGCAGTTCTTC
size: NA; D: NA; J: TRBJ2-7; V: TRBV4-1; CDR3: CASSQVAGYYEQYF; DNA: TGCGCCAGCAGCCAAGTGGCGGGGTACTACGAGCAGTACTTC
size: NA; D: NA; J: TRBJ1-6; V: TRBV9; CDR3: CASSVGRTSNSPLHF; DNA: TGTGCCAGCAGCGTAGGTAGGACAAGTAATTCACCCCTCCACTTT
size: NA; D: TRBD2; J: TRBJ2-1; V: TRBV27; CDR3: CASNPLRLAGGQYSYNEQFF; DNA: TGTGCCAGCAATCCCCTAAGACTAGCGGGAGGACAATACTCCTACAATGAGCAGTTCTTC
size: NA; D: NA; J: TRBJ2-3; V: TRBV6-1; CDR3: CASSERLVPFTDTQYF; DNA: TGTGCCAGCAGTGAGCGGCTAGTGCCCTTCACAGATACGCAGTATTTT
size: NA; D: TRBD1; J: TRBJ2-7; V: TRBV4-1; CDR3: CASSQRGQGVYEQYF; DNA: TGCGCCAGCAGCCAGCGAGGACAGGGGGTCTACGAGCAGTACTTC
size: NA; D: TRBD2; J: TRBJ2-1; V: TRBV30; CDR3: CAWSVSGGFGNEQFF; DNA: TGTGCCTGGAGTGTATCGGGAGGGTTTGGGAATGAGCAGTTCTTC
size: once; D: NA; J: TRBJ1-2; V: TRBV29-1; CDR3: CSVEDLGSIGGYTF; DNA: TGCAGCGTTGAAGATCTTGGGAGCATAGGGGGCTACACCTTC
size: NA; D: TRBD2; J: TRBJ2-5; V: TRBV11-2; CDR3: CASRSGLAGDRETQYF; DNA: TGTGCCAGCAGGTCGGGACTAGCGGGAGATAGGGAGACCCAGTACTTC
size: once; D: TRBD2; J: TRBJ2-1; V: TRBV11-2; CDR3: CASSLDSGGSSYNEQFF; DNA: TGTGCCAGCAGCTTAGATAGCGGGGGAAGCTCCTACAATGAGCAGTTCTTC
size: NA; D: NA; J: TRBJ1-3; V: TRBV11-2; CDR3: CASSLDQRRSARNTIYF; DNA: TGTGCCAGCAGCTTAGATCAGAGGCGCTCGGCAAGAAACACCATATATTTT
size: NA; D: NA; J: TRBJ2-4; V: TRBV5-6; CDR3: CASSLGRGNIQYF; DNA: TGTGCCAGCAGCTTGGGACGTGGGAACATTCAGTACTTC
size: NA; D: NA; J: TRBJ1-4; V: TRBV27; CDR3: CASSTLAGTTNEKLFF; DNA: TGTGCCAGCAGTACCCTAGCAGGGACAACTAATGAAAAACTGTTTTTT
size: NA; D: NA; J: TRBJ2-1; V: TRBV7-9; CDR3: CASSHPTRSRDEQFF; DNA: TGTGCCAGCAGCCACCCGACTAGATCCCGCGATGAGCAGTTCTTC
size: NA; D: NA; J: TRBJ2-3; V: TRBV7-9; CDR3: CASRGEDTQYF; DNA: TGTGCCAGCCGCGGGGAAGATACGCAGTATTTT
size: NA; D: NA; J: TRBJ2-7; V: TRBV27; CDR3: CASREGYEQYF; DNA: TGTGCCAGCAGGGAGGGTTACGAGCAGTACTTC
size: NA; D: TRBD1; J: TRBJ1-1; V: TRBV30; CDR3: CAWSLVQGAAEAFF; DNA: TGTGCCTGGAGTTTAGTTCAGGGGGCGGCTGAAGCTTTCTTT
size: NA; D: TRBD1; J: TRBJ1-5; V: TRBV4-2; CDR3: CASSRTGRNQPQHF; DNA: TGTGCCAGCAGCCGGACAGGGCGCAATCAGCCCCAGCATTTT
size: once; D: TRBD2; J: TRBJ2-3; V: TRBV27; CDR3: CASSPREGHIDTQYF; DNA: TGTGCCAGCAGTCCGCGGGAGGGCCATATAGATACGCAGTATTTT
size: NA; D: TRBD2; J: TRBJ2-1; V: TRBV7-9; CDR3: CASSQSGLAAFNEQFF; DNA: TGTGCCAGCAGCCAGAGTGGACTAGCGGCATTCAATGAGCAGTTCTTC
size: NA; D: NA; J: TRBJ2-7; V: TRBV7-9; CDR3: CASSAAQQGWQYF; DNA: TGTGCCAGCAGCGCCGCGCAGCAGGGATGGCAGTACTTC
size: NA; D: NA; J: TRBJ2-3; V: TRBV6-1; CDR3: CASKQGIDTQYF; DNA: TGTGCCAGCAAACAGGGAATAGATACGCAGTATTTT
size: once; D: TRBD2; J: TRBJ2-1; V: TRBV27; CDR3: CASSPQLAGVYNEQFF; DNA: TGTGCCAGCAGCCCCCAACTAGCGGGGGTATACAATGAGCAGTTCTTC
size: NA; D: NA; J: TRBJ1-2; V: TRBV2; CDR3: CASSKNYPGPKGYGYTF; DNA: TGTGCCAGCAGTAAAAACTATCCGGGCCCCAAGGGATATGGCTACACCTTC
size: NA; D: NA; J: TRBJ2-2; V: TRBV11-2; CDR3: CASSSMGAGELFF; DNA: TGTGCCAGCAGCTCTATGGGGGCCGGGGAGCTGTTTTTT
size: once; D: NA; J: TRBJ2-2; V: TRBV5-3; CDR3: CARSLGGNTGELFF; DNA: TGTGCCAGAAGCTTGGGAGGGAACACCGGGGAGCTGTTTTTT